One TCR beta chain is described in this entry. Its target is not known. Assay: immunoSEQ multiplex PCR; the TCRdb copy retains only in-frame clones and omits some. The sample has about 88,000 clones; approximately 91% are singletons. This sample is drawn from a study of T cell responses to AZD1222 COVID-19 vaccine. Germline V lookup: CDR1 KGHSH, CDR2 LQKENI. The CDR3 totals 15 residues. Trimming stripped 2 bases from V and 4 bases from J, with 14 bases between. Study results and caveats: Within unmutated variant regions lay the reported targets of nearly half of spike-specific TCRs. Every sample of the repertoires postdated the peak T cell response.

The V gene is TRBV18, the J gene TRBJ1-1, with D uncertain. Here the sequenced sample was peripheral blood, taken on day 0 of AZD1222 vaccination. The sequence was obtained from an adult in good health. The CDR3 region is CASSPYYGFGTEAFF. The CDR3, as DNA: TGTGCCAGCTCACCATATTATGGATTTGGCACTGAAGCTTTCTTT.